This T cell receptor beta chain was identified during a study of T-cell memory formation after mild COVID-19. Study at large: Across donors, TCR clusters were largely donor specific.

Broader study findings: Within pre-infection memory, some responding clones were found, suggesting cross-reactive memory joined. Most CD4+ clones that shrank were in CM and EM, while CD8+ ones turned up in EMRA.

MiXCR, run by TCRdb on the 5' RACE reads, gives a single entry per CDR3 protein. Among approximately 300,000 distinct CDR3 sequences, around 15% were seen once, and the ten largest hold 20% to 25%. This clonotype has at least ten counts. Antigen specificity is unknown. V lost 0 bases and J lost 0, with 10 bases in between. Germline values: CDR1 LGHNA, CDR2 YSLEER. The CDR3 runs to 16 residues. This receptor was identified in a young man who had mild COVID-19 (a few samples of this study predate the infection). Cell type and time point are not known. Sequenced material: PBMCs or a T cell subset sorted from them (not recorded which). The chain links TRBV4-3 to TRBJ2-3, with D uncertain. The CDR3 region is CASSQEAGYSTDTQYF. As DNA, the CDR3 is TGCGCCAGCAGCCAAGAGGCTGGGTATAGCACAGATACGCAGTATTTT.